This TCR beta chain is drawn from a study of identical twins. Study-wide findings and caveats: Cord blood beta clonotypes that were abundant carried fewer insertions, and memory repertoires showed no such trend.

The CDR3 sequence is 19 residues long. J gave up 5 bases and V 1 base, and 14 bases lay outside the gene matches. This clonotype was seen a handful of times. Its antigen is still unknown. TCRdb analysed the 5' RACE reads with MiXCR anew, one entry per CDR3 protein. The table lists around 370,000 distinct CDR3 sequences, around 9% of them singletons. Sequencing was carried out using naive T cells sorted from blood. The chain carries TRBV12-3 or TRBV12-4 and TRBJ2-3, with 11 bases aligning to TRBD1. The sequence came from a woman in her forties or fifties in good health. Here the CDR3 DNA reads TGTGCCAGCAGTTTAGTTTTGAGGACAGGGGGCGCATTGGGAGATACGCAGTATTTT. Its protein is CASSLVLRTGGALGDTQYF.